This is a list of T cell receptor beta chains from one sample in a study of T cell repertoires in cytomegalovirus infection. TCRdb recomputed calls from the reads with MiXCR, one row per CDR3 protein. The table lists roughly 230,000 distinct CDR3 sequences, 20% to 25% of them singletons. The sample consisted of CD8+ T cells from PBMCs. All receptors come from a human donor in good health (CMV status not recorded). Some clones in this sample may be carry-over from other donors' samples. Both conserved end residues are part of each CDR3. D genes are given only for firm matches. Size is omitted from some rows. Given values are once, few, many or a class for expanded clones.

>NA|TRBV10-2|TRBJ2-2|few
TGCGCCAGCATTGCACACAACACCGGGGAGCTGTTTTTT
CASIAHNTGELFF
>TRBD1|TRBV2|TRBJ2-1|many
TGTGCCAGCAGTGATGATGGGACAGGGTACAATGAGCAGTTCTTC
CASSDDGTGYNEQFF
>TRBD2|TRBV5-1|TRBJ2-1|few
TGCGCCAGCAGCACCGATCGGACTAGCGGGGGAAATGAGCAGTTCTTC
CASSTDRTSGGNEQFF
>TRBD1|TRBV7-8|TRBJ1-2|many
TGTGCCAGCAGCGGGGACAGTCTCATAGGACGAGGCTACACCTTC
CASSGDSLIGRGYTF
>NA|TRBV6-5|TRBJ1-1|many
TGTGCCAGCAGTTACTCGGAGAACACTGAAGCTTTCTTT
CASSYSENTEAFF
>NA|TRBV12-3/TRBV12-4|TRBJ1-5|many
TGTGCCAGCAGTTTAGACGGAGAGGATAGCAATCAGCCCCAGCATTTT
CASSLDGEDSNQPQHF
>NA|TRBV29-1|TRBJ1-2|NA
TGCAGCGTTGTATCTATGTTGGGGATAAACTATGGCTACACCTTC
CSVVSMLGINYGYTF
>TRBD1|TRBV6-2/TRBV6-3|TRBJ1-1|few
TGTGCCAGCAGACTCTATGGGACAGAGAACACTGAAGCTTTCTTT
CASRLYGTENTEAFF
>NA|TRBV7-9|TRBJ1-1|few
TGTGCCAGCAGCCCCGGTGAGACTGAAGCTTTCTTT
CASSPGETEAFF
>NA|TRBV7-9|TRBJ1-1|few
TGTGCCAGCAGCTCAGAAAATCGTGGGAACACTGAAGCTTTCTTT
CASSSENRGNTEAFF
>NA|TRBV28|TRBJ1-1|few
TGTGCCAGCCGGAGGGGCAGGGGACTGGATAGCACTGAAGCTTTCTTT
CASRRGRGLDSTEAFF
>NA|TRBV6-5|TRBJ1-2|many
TGTGCCAGCAGTTACCAGGGGCAGAACTATGGCTACACCTTC
CASSYQGQNYGYTF
>TRBD2|TRBV2|TRBJ2-5|few
TGTGCCAGCAGAGGGACTAGCGGGGCCGGGGAGACCCAGTACTTC
CASRGTSGAGETQYF
>TRBD2|TRBV6-2/TRBV6-3|TRBJ2-1|few
TGTGCCAGCCGGGGTGCGGGGGGGCCCCGAGAGCAGTTCTTC
CASRGAGGPREQFF
>NA|TRBV2|TRBJ2-7|NA
TGTGCCAGCACCCAGACAGACCACCTCTACGAGCAGTACTTC
CASTQTDHLYEQYF
>NA|TRBV7-9|TRBJ2-7|many
TGTGCCAGCAGCTTAGATTCGGGGGTCGGCGAGCAGTACTTC
CASSLDSGVGEQYF
>TRBD1|TRBV19|TRBJ2-1|few
TGTGCCAGTAGTATCGGAACCGGGACAGTGACATATGAGCAGTTCTTC
CASSIGTGTVTYEQFF
>TRBD1|TRBV29-1|TRBJ2-7|NA
TGCAGCGTTCGCCCGGGACAGGTTTACGAGCAGTACTTC
CSVRPGQVYEQYF